The following is a T cell receptor (beta chain) sequence with its context. This clone's antigen is unknown. One base away there is no much larger clone; base qualities are not given. The CDR3 regions of human TCRbeta chains were analyzed by immunosequencing. The study's processing was this. TCRs in the repertoires were matched against a reference library of SARS-CoV-2-specific TCRs that had been generated with the MIRA antigen-specificity platform. Breadth was defined as the fraction of unique TCRs that were SARS-CoV-2-associated, and depth was defined as the fraction of total T cells that were SARS-CoV-2-associated. Using the MIRA data, each spike-specific TCR was mapped to the spike region that the TCR reacts to and placed in a CD4 or CD8 class. Log10-transformed breadth and depth values were compared by one-way ANOVA with Sidak's multiple comparisons tests. The source is immuneACCESS, and TCRdb retained only in-frame sequences with V and J called. Part of the clones is not carried over; for the studies checked, unresolved V genes explain less than half of this, and the remainder is unexplained. From that table come the V and J calls and clone size; the DNA was used to work out D and trimming. In all, the sample holds 150,000 or so clones, and roughly 92% of those were seen once. Just over 5% of the sample goes to the ten largest clones.

Measured from the cysteine to the phenylalanine, the CDR3 is 12 residues long. The sequence is cut down to CDR3 DNA, 36 bases in frame from base 1. The CDR1 and CDR2 encoded by the germline V gene are SGHDN and FVKESK. A distance of 5 bases separates the germline ends of V and J, which lose 2 bases and 4 bases respectively. Read against the paper, the sample's time point label means: baseline before first vaccination. The vaccinee samples were drawn from two UK trials, COV001 and COV002, one of which was a single-blind randomized controlled phase 2/3 trial testing AZD1222 (ChAdOx1 nCoV-19) in healthy adults. For TCRbeta chain sequencing, PBMC samples from trial participants were taken at day 0 and at day 28 after the second dose. This entry is derived from a study of T cell responses to AZD1222 COVID-19 vaccine (dated by TCRdb to 2020 to 2022). Notes on the research overall: AZD1222 recipients given second doses at about 4 weeks or at about 12 weeks were pooled, since spike-specific TCR depth and breadth were not found to differ between the two schedules. TCR sequencing covered 230 or so trial participants: nearly 210 given two doses of AZD1222 and approximately 26 given two doses of MenACWY control vaccine. Trial participants were enrolled by age into 18-55, 56-69 and 70-plus year subgroups, with roughly 150, 30 and 60 TCR-sequenced participants respectively. Findings and caveats that apply to the study as a whole: Only a handful of AZD1222 recipients were SARS-CoV-2 seropositive at baseline, limiting conclusions about previously exposed vaccinees. In the small 56-69-year group, the increase in depth fell short of significance, most likely because of low power. Because no day 14 peak-response samples were available, repertoires were characterized only after the peak T cell response. Epitopes outside the regions mutated in the B.1.351 and B.1.1.7 variants were reportedly recognized by nearly half of the unique spike-specific TCRs. The whole spike protein was spanned by vaccine-associated CD4 TCRs, and dominant responses were seen in regions 160-218 and 743-854. A significant rise in spike-specific TCR breadth and depth was observed after two AZD1222 doses relative to day 0 and relative to MenACWY recipients. Participants were mostly white British, with more females than males. The authors suggested clonal diversity may have been underestimated.

This sequence was found in an adult in good health. The chain was built from TRBV14 and TRBJ1-1; no confident D gene assignment can be made. The sequences come from peripheral blood, collected on day 0 of AZD1222 vaccination. The DNA sequence is given as TGTGCCAGCAGCCAATGGAGCACTGAAGCTTTCTTT. This is translated as CASSQWSTEAFF.